The 20 T cell receptor beta chains listed next were all sequenced from one sample in a study of T cells after yellow fever vaccination. TCRdb reprocessed the 5' RACE reads with MiXCR, giving one entry per CDR3 protein. The sample shows hundreds of thousands of distinct CDR3 sequences, about 13% of them seen only once. The specimen comprised PBMCs, sampled on the day of the yellow fever booster vaccination. These receptors were collected from a man under 40 who received the YFV17D yellow fever vaccine.

In its sample, this clonotype was seen a few times. This chain joins TRBV5-8 and TRBJ2-1, with a weak D call TRBD2 (6 bases). Deletions cut 3 bases from V and 6 bases from J, with 16 bases between. Germline V gives CDR1 SGHTS, CDR2 YDEGEE. The CDR3 is made up of 15 amino acids. The chain's CDR3 is CASSSKIGDFNEQFF. The CDR3 coding sequence is TGTGCCAGCAGCTCCAAAATAGGGGACTTCAATGAGCAGTTCTTC.

V is TRBV7-8 and J is TRBJ1-6; the D is unclear. The CDR3 sequence is 15 residues long. Germline CDR1 and CDR2: SGHVS and FQNEAQ. Trimming removed 5 bases from V and 4 bases from J, with 12 bases in between. CDR3 in amino acids: CASSPPAGYNSPLHF. In DNA form, the CDR3 reads TGTGCCAGCAGCCCCCCGGCCGGATATAATTCACCCCTCCACTTT.

As regards this clonotype: At one end, the junction sequence differs from germline, possibly due to a read error. This chain joins TRBV6-5 and TRBJ2-1, with 11 bases aligning to TRBD2. This CDR3 region has 17 residues. Germline assignment: CDR1 MNHEY and CDR2 SVGAGI. The CDR3 coding sequence is TGTGCCAGCAGTAACTCGAGACTAGCGGGAACCTACAATGAGCAGTTCTTC. Translated: CASSNSRLAGTYNEQFF.

This clonotype was counted between two and nine times. The CDR3 protein is CASARGEQFF. The CDR3 nucleotides are TGTGCCAGCGCACGGGGTGAGCAGTTCTTC. J is TRBJ2-1 and V is TRBV12-3 or TRBV12-4, with D tentatively TRBD2 (5 bases). V was clipped by 8 bases and J by 9 bases, with 8 bases between them. The CDR3 sequence is 10 residues long.

This clonotype showed up just a few times. The chain links TRBV28 to TRBJ2-1, with D possibly TRBD1 on 6 matching bases. Trimming removed 6 bases from V and 0 bases from J, with 15 bases in between. The CDR3 is 16 residues long. CDR1 MDHEN and CDR2 SYDVKM come from the germline V gene. The CDR3 protein is CASSPWDTSSYNEQFF. The CDR3 DNA reads TGTGCCAGCAGCCCCTGGGACACGAGCTCCTACAATGAGCAGTTCTTC.

The J gene is TRBJ2-3, the V gene TRBV28; TRBD1 matches at 7 bases. CDR1 MDHEN and CDR2 SYDVKM come from the germline V gene. J lost 0 bases, V lost 6 bases, and 6 bases had no gene match. The CDR3 is made up of 15 amino acids. The CDR3: CASSRGGISTDTQYF. DNA of the CDR3: TGTGCCAGCAGCCGAGGGGGCATAAGCACAGATACGCAGTATTTT. Complete variable domain (other parts from reference TRBV28 and TRBJ2-3): DVKVTQSSRYLVKRTGEKVFLECVQDMDHENMFWYRQDPGLGLRLIYFSYDVKMKEKGDIPEGYSVSREKKERFSLILESASTNQTSMYLCASSRGGISTDTQYFGPGTRLTVL.

The chain is built from TRBV7-2 and TRBJ2-5, with 12 bases fitting TRBD2. CDR1 SGHTA and CDR2 FQGNSA come from the germline V gene. Unmatched junction bases numbered 8, after V lost 2 bases and J lost 4 bases. CDR3 size: 17 residues. The CDR3 here is CASSLSSGRAGGETQYF. For the CDR3, the DNA is TGTGCCAGCAGCTTATCTAGCGGGAGGGCCGGGGGAGAGACCCAGTACTTC.

The chain uses TRBV6-2 or TRBV6-3 and TRBJ2-1; D is possibly TRBD1 (5 bases). Germline CDR1 is MNHEY and CDR2 is SVGEGT. V dropped 2 bases and J dropped 13 bases, with 9 bases sitting between them. The CDR3 loop spans 11 amino acids. This CDR3 is CASSYDQGQFF. CDR3 in DNA: TGTGCCAGCAGTTACGACCAGGGTCAGTTCTTC.

This clonotype was found a few times. The rearrangement joins TRBV15 to TRBJ1-1, with a possible D match to TRBD1 (5 bases). The CDR3 has 15 residues. The ends were cut back, 2 bases at V and 4 bases at J, with 14 bases in the middle. Germline CDR1 reads LNHNV; CDR2 reads YYDKDF (reference sequence). CDR3 coding DNA: TGTGCCACCAGCAGATCACGACAGCTCCTCACTGAAGCTTTCTTT. It encodes CATSRSRQLLTEAFF.

This clonotype was detected only a few times. CDR3: CASSGTGNYEQYF. CDR3 DNA sequence: TGCGCCAGCAGCGGTACAGGGAACTACGAGCAGTACTTC. This chain joins TRBV5-1 and TRBJ2-7; a weak D match, TRBD1 (6 bases). The V gene lost 4 bases and the J gene lost 3 bases, with 11 bases spanning the gap. The CDR3 has 13 residues. Germline-derived CDR1 and CDR2 are SGHRS and YFSETQ. Using reference TRBV5-1 and TRBJ2-7 for the parts outside the CDR3, the full variable domain is KAGVTQTPRYLIKTRGQQVTLSCSPISGHRSVSWYQQTPGQGLQFLFEYFSETQRNKGNFPGRFSGRQFSNSRSEMNVSTLELGDSALYLCASSGTGNYEQYFGPGTRLTVT.

The chain employs TRBV9 and TRBJ2-7, with 9 bases identical to TRBD2. This CDR3 spans 14 amino acids. Germline V lookup: CDR1 SGDLS, CDR2 YYNGEE. With V trimmed by 3 bases and J by 3 bases, 4 bases remained unmatched. DNA for the CDR3: TGTGCCAGCAGCGCAGTAGCGGGAGACTACGAGCAGTACTTC. Translating gives CASSAVAGDYEQYF.

The J gene is TRBJ2-7, the V gene TRBV7-8; 7 bases align to TRBD1. The V and J ends lost 5 bases and 3 bases, in that order; junction bases with no gene match: 4. The germline V gene encodes CDR1 SGHVS and CDR2 FQNEAQ. The CDR3 has 13 amino acids. The CDR3 DNA is TGTGCCAGCAGCACCCGGACAGGCTACGAGCAGTACTTC. Its protein is CASSTRTGYEQYF. The entire variable domain, with the rest obtained from reference TRBV7-8 and TRBJ2-7, is as follows: GAGVSQSPRYKVAKRGQDVALRCDPISGHVSLFWYQQALGQGPEFLTYFQNEAQLDKSGLPSDRFFAERPEGSVSTLKIQRTQQEDSAVYLCASSTRTGYEQYFGPGTRLTVT.

This clonotype came up a few times. The chain is built from TRBV5-1 and TRBJ2-1, with no clear D. Germline assignment: CDR1 SGHRS and CDR2 YFSETQ. This CDR3 spans 13 amino acids. Trimming cost V 4 bases and J 3 bases, with 8 bases left between them. CDR3 sequence reads: CASSLDYYNEQFF. For the CDR3, the DNA is TGCGCCAGCAGCCTTGATTACTACAATGAGCAGTTCTTC.

The J gene is TRBJ2-1, the V gene TRBV6-5; possible D gene TRBD1, 5 bases. CDR1 and CDR2 from the germline V gene are MNHEY and SVGAGI. V gave up 11 bases and J gave up 11 bases, with 25 bases separating them. This CDR3 has 14 residues. CDR3 in amino acids: CAGAITQNPGKQFF. DNA for the CDR3: TGTGCCGGAGCAATTACCCAAAACCCAGGGAAGCAGTTCTTC.

This chain connects TRBV7-2 to TRBJ2-1, with unresolved D. The CDR3 loop spans 14 amino acids. The germline V and J ends were trimmed by 1 base and 8 bases, with 12 bases remaining between them. In germline, CDR1 is SGHTA, CDR2 FQGNSA. The CDR3 reads CASSLVPLRDEQFF. As DNA, the CDR3 is TGTGCCAGCAGCTTAGTACCCCTCCGGGATGAGCAGTTCTTC.

The sample holds a few counts of this clonotype. This chain links TRBV10-3 with TRBJ1-1; tentative D call: TRBD1 (6 bases). V dropped 10 bases and J dropped 5 bases, with 17 bases sitting between them. CDR1 and CDR2 (germline): ENHRY, SYGVKD. There are 13 residues in the CDR3. CDR3 bases: TGTGCCACGGCCTCAGAAACAGGGACTGAAGCTTTCTTT. Its protein is CATASETGTEAFF.

This clonotype occurred many times. The chain recombines TRBV5-1 with TRBJ2-1; 11 positions match TRBD2. J was trimmed by 2 bases and V by 4 bases; bases with no gene match: 5. The CDR3 is 16 amino acids. Looked up from germline, CDR1 is SGHRS and CDR2 is YFSETQ. CDR3 nucleotide sequence: TGCGCCAGCAGCACGACTAGCGGGAACCCCTACAATGAGCAGTTCTTC. Translation: CASSTTSGNPYNEQFF.

This clonotype has a handful of counts. The V call is TRBV9, the J call TRBJ2-3, with a possible D match to TRBD2 (6 bases). CDR3 length: 17 residues. Germline loops: CDR1 SGDLS, CDR2 YYNGEE. The V end was cut by 3 bases, the J end by 0 bases, with 17 bases between. CDR3 bases: TGTGCCAGCAGCGGCCCCGAGGGGAGGAGGAGCACAGATACGCAGTATTTT. Its protein product is CASSGPEGRRSTDTQYF. The full variable domain, completed using reference TRBV9 and TRBJ2-3, is DSGVTQTPKHLITATGQRVTLRCSPRSGDLSVYWYQQSLDQGLQFLIQYYNGEERAKGNILERFSAQQFPDLHSELNLSSLELGDSALYFCASSGPEGRRSTDTQYFGPGTRLTVL.

The rearrangement links TRBV5-1 to TRBJ2-1; TRBD2 aligns across 7 bases. The CDR3 runs to 14 residues. Per germline, CDR1 SGHRS and CDR2 YFSETQ. After removal of 5 bases from V and 8 bases from J, the junction contained 10 bases not matched to a gene. As DNA, the CDR3 is TGCGCCAGCAGTAATTCGGGAGGCGGTTATGAGCAGTTCTTC. Protein product: CASSNSGGGYEQFF.

This clonotype was seen more than once but under ten times. This chain links TRBV11-1 with TRBJ2-4; D may be TRBD1 (6 bases). V was clipped by 8 bases and J by 2 bases, with 13 bases between them. Germline assignment: CDR1 SGHAT and CDR2 FQDESV (reference sequence). The CDR3 covers 14 residues. The CDR3 protein is CASGHRDTKNIQYF. In nucleotides, the CDR3 is TGTGCCAGCGGACACAGGGATACCAAAAACATTCAGTACTTC.